These 25 T cell receptor beta chains came from one sample sequenced in a study of blood T cell repertoires in COVID-19. The protocol was immunoSEQ multiplex PCR, while the TCRdb copy is restricted to in-frame clones and leaves out a portion. Of roughly 430,000 clones listed, approximately 85% are singletons. Sequenced sample: PBMCs or T cells enriched from blood (not recorded which). The receptors stem from a woman aged 40 to 49 with acute COVID-19.

The gene calls are TRBV29-1 and TRBJ1-4, with TRBD1 as a possible D gene (6 bases). This CDR3 comprises 18 residues. The germline CDR1 and CDR2 sequences are SQVTM and ANQGSEA. Trimming stripped 4 bases from V and 4 bases from J, with 25 bases between. CDR3: CSVGTGTRGGGGNEKLFF. CDR3 DNA: TGCAGCGTTGGGACCGGGACAAGGGGGGGAGGAGGTAATGAAAAACTGTTTTTT.

This clone showed up just once. The J gene is TRBJ1-6, the V gene TRBV19, with D perhaps matching TRBD1 (5 bases). The CDR3 length is 14 residues. Looked up from germline, CDR1 is LNHDA and CDR2 is SQIVND (reference sequence). Trimming pared 5 bases from V and 10 bases from J, leaving 15 bases between. DNA of the CDR3: TGTGCCAGTAGTCCTGGACACACCGAGTCACCCCTCCACTTT. This encodes CASSPGHTESPLHF.

V gene TRBV5-1 combines with J gene TRBJ2-7, with 8 nucleotides matching TRBD1. Losses at the gene ends were 6 bases for V and 1 base for J; bases not matched to a gene: 6. Per germline, CDR1 SGHRS and CDR2 YFSETQ. The CDR3 contains 14 residues. The CDR3 protein is CASNAGGLSYEQYF. DNA of the CDR3: TGCGCCAGCAATGCAGGGGGCTTATCCTACGAGCAGTACTTC.

This clone was seen a single time. The rearrangement uses TRBV19 and TRBJ1-1; D perhaps matches TRBD1 (5 bases). In germline, CDR1 is LNHDA, CDR2 SQIVND (reference sequence). V lost 10 bases to trimming and J lost 4 bases, with 10 bases between them. The CDR3 contains 11 residues. CDR3 nucleotides: TGTGCCACCACGGGGGGCACTGAAGCTTTCTTT. Residues: CATTGGTEAFF.

The rearrangement links TRBV7-7 to TRBJ2-1, with 8 bases aligning to TRBD2. The germline gives CDR1 SSHAT, CDR2 FNYEAQ (reference sequence). V trimming: 5 bases; J trimming: 7 bases; junction bases outside the gene matches: 10. This CDR3 has 15 amino acids. The CDR3 loop is CASSPSSGGANEQFF. The DNA of the CDR3 is TGTGCCAGCAGCCCATCTTCCGGGGGGGCGAATGAGCAGTTCTTC.

This sequence joins TRBV12-5 and TRBJ1-5; 9 positions match TRBD1. From germline, CDR1 is LGHNT and CDR2 FRNRAP. V trimming: 2 bases; J trimming: 8 bases; junction bases outside the gene matches: 10. CDR3 length: 16 residues. The CDR3 loop reads CASGLSGTGFSEPQHF. The CDR3 region has the DNA TGTGCTAGTGGTTTGTCGGGGACAGGGTTCAGTGAGCCCCAGCATTTT.

The genes are TRBV18 and TRBJ1-1, with TRBD1 matching over 8 bases. Germline CDR1 KGHSH, CDR2 LQKENI. Germline trimming cut 3 bases from V and 1 base from J; bases unmatched to any gene: 7. The CDR3 covers 16 residues. Written as DNA, the CDR3 is TGTGCCAGCTCACCGAGCAGGGGGCAAGGGAACACTGAAGCTTTCTTT. It yields the protein CASSPSRGQGNTEAFF.

Concerning this clone: The sample holds other DNA sequences that translate to the same CDR3. This chain connects TRBV2 to TRBJ1-1, with D unresolved. The germline V gene encodes CDR1 SNHLY and CDR2 FYNNEI. V dropped 8 bases and J dropped 4 bases, with 8 bases sitting between them. The length of the CDR3 is 11 residues. CDR3 sequence (DNA): TGTGCCAGCTCCCGGGGCACTGAAGCTTTCTTT. It translates to CASSRGTEAFF.

This sequence joins TRBV7-8 and TRBJ1-1; the match to TRBD1 covers 8 bases. J gave up 1 base and V 5 bases, and 3 bases lay outside the gene matches. Looked up from germline, CDR1 is SGHVS and CDR2 is FQNEAQ. The CDR3 totals 14 residues. CDR3: CASSHGQGNTEAFF. CDR3 nucleotide sequence: TGTGCCAGCAGCCATGGACAGGGGAACACTGAAGCTTTCTTT.

This chain joins TRBV4-2 and TRBJ2-3; 8 bases map to TRBD2. J was trimmed by 2 bases and V by 0 bases; bases with no gene match: 4. The CDR3 consists of 16 residues. Germline-derived CDR1 and CDR2 are LGHNA and YNFKEQ. CDR3 loop: CASSQDLRGATDTQYF. CDR3 sequence (DNA): TGTGCCAGCAGCCAAGATCTGCGGGGGGCCACAGATACGCAGTATTTT.

V is TRBV14 and J is TRBJ2-5, with TRBD1 matching over 8 bases. This CDR3 region has 15 residues. Germline lookup yields CDR1 SGHDN and CDR2 FVKESK. J gave up 7 bases and V 0 bases, and 7 bases lay outside the gene matches. The CDR3 here is CASSQEGRGLGTQYF. The CDR3 DNA follows: TGTGCCAGCAGCCAAGAGGGCAGGGGGCTTGGGACCCAGTACTTC. The variable domain in full, completed from reference TRBV14 and TRBJ2-5, reads EAGVTQFPSHSVIEKGQTVTLRCDPISGHDNLYWYRRVMGKEIKFLLHFVKESKQDESGMPNNRFLAERTGGTYSTLKVQPAELEDSGVYFCASSQEGRGLGTQYFGPGTRLLVL.

Worth noting for this clone: Other DNA sequences from this sample encode an identical CDR3 as well. V is TRBV29-1 and J is TRBJ1-5, with 7 bases fitting TRBD1. V lost 4 bases, J lost 2 bases, and 2 bases stayed unmatched. The CDR3 covers 13 residues. CDR1 is SQVTM and CDR2 is ANQGSEA in the germline V gene. CDR3 coding DNA: TGCAGCGTTGGACAGGGTGGCAATCAGCCCCAGCATTTT. Its translation: CSVGQGGNQPQHF.

This chain connects TRBV2 to TRBJ1-2; D is undetermined. The CDR3 length is 12 residues. V gave up 6 bases and J gave up 3 bases, with 8 bases separating them. Germline V lookup: CDR1 SNHLY, CDR2 FYNNEI. CDR3 region: CASRVADYGYTF. In nucleotides, the CDR3 is TGTGCCAGCAGGGTGGCGGACTATGGCTACACCTTC.

The V gene is TRBV6-5, the J gene TRBJ2-1; D is undetermined. The CDR3 has 13 residues. Between the trimmed V and J ends, which lost 6 bases and 5 bases, there was a span of 11 bases. Germline V lookup: CDR1 MNHEY, CDR2 SVGAGI. CDR3 bases: TGTGCCAGCAGCCCCGACCTAGACAATGAGCAGTTCTTC. Protein sequence: CASSPDLDNEQFF.

The CDR3 DNA is TGTGCCAGCAGTGCCGGGGCTAACTATGGCTACACCTTC. Protein sequence: CASSAGANYGYTF. This rearrangement joins TRBV2 to TRBJ1-2; D not certain. The germline V gene has CDR1 SNHLY and CDR2 FYNNEI. The CDR3 contains 13 residues. The ends were cut back, 4 bases at V and 0 bases at J, with 6 bases in the middle.

The genes are TRBV7-2 and TRBJ1-6, with a weak D call TRBD1 (5 bases). The CDR3 runs to 15 residues. Germline lookup yields CDR1 SGHTA and CDR2 FQGNSA. V lost 2 bases and J lost 8, with 13 bases in between. The CDR3 sequence is CASSLWGGYDSPLHF. CDR3 coding DNA: TGTGCCAGCAGCTTATGGGGGGGTTATGATTCACCCCTCCACTTT.

The chain recombines TRBV13 with TRBJ1-2; 9 bases are shared with TRBD1. The V and J ends lost 5 bases and 6 bases, in that order; junction bases with no gene match: 19. Germline CDR1 PRHDT, CDR2 FYEKMQ (reference sequence). This CDR3 contains 18 residues. The CDR3 here is CASSPQPPYRGPSNGYTF. DNA for the CDR3: TGTGCCAGCAGCCCCCAGCCCCCCTACAGGGGGCCCTCGAATGGCTACACCTTC.

Regarding this clone: Compared with germline, one end of the junction differs, possibly owing to a read error. CDR3 nucleotide sequence: TGTGCCACACGACAGGGGAACGCTGAAGCTTTCTTT. It yields the protein CATRQGNAEAFF. The chain is built from TRBV3-1 (or the pseudogene TRBV3-2) and TRBJ1-1, with 8 positions matching TRBD1. This CDR3 comprises 12 residues. Per germline, CDR1 LGHDT and CDR2 YNNKEL (reference sequence).

CDR3: CASRPRAGGAGGYTF. The CDR3 DNA sequence: TGTGCCAGCAGACCCCGTGCAGGGGGCGCGGGGGGCTACACCTTC. The chain recombines TRBV3-1 (or the pseudogene TRBV3-2) with TRBJ1-2; 8 bases are shared with TRBD1. The CDR3 totals 15 residues. With 6 bases clipped from V and 8 bases from J, the junction kept 14 bases outside the gene matches. Germline V gene lookup returns CDR1 LGHDT and CDR2 YNNKEL (reference sequence).

This chain uses TRBV6-1 with TRBJ1-1; 8 bases are a match to TRBD1. Germline V gene data show CDR1 as MNHNS and CDR2 as SASEGT. The V and J ends lost 1 base and 8 bases, in that order; junction bases with no gene match: 9. This CDR3 has 15 amino acids. CDR3 sequence reads: CASSEGWTGRREAFF. The CDR3 DNA is TGTGCCAGCAGTGAAGGTTGGACAGGGCGTCGGGAAGCTTTCTTT.

The gene calls are TRBV14 and TRBJ2-5, with 7 bases lining up with TRBD1. CDR1 SGHDN and CDR2 FVKESK come from the germline V gene. Trimming took 1 base from V and 3 from J; bases not matched to a gene: 8. This CDR3 spans 16 amino acids. The CDR3 coding sequence is TGTGCCAGCAGCCAAGCGATCGGACAGGTGGAAGAGACCCAGTACTTC. Translating it yields CASSQAIGQVEETQYF.

J is TRBJ2-2 and V is TRBV5-1; TRBD1 is a possible D gene (6 bases). Per the germline V gene, CDR1 is SGHRS and CDR2 is YFSETQ. V was cut by 2 bases and J by 6 bases, with 8 bases left in between. CDR3 length: 13 residues. The CDR3 is CASSLQGSGELFF. CDR3 coding DNA: TGCGCCAGCAGCTTACAGGGATCCGGGGAGCTGTTTTTT.

This chain connects TRBV14 to TRBJ2-7; 10 positions agree with TRBD2. Germline V gene data show CDR1 as SGHDN and CDR2 as FVKESK. The V gene end was trimmed by 0 bases and the J gene end by 1 base; junction bases not matched to a gene: 3. The CDR3 sequence is 16 residues long. The CDR3 DNA reads TGTGCCAGCAGCCAAGATCGGACTAGCGGATCCTACGAGCAGTACTTC. It encodes CASSQDRTSGSYEQYF.

The genes are TRBV19 and TRBJ2-2; TRBD1 is a possible D gene (6 bases). The V end was cut by 8 bases, the J end by 3 bases, with 13 bases between. Germline loops: CDR1 LNHDA, CDR2 SQIVND (reference sequence). The CDR3 has 14 residues. In nucleotides, the CDR3 is TGTGCCAGTCCAGGGGCAGGAGACACCGGGGAGCTGTTTTTT. Its translation: CASPGAGDTGELFF.

V usage is TRBV27 and J usage is TRBJ1-3; 7 nucleotides line up with TRBD1. Germline-derived CDR1 and CDR2 are MNHEY and SMNVEV (reference sequence). This CDR3 has 13 residues. CDR3 DNA sequence: TGTGCATCAGGTACAGGGGCTGGAAACACCATATATTTT. Translation: CASGTGAGNTIYF.